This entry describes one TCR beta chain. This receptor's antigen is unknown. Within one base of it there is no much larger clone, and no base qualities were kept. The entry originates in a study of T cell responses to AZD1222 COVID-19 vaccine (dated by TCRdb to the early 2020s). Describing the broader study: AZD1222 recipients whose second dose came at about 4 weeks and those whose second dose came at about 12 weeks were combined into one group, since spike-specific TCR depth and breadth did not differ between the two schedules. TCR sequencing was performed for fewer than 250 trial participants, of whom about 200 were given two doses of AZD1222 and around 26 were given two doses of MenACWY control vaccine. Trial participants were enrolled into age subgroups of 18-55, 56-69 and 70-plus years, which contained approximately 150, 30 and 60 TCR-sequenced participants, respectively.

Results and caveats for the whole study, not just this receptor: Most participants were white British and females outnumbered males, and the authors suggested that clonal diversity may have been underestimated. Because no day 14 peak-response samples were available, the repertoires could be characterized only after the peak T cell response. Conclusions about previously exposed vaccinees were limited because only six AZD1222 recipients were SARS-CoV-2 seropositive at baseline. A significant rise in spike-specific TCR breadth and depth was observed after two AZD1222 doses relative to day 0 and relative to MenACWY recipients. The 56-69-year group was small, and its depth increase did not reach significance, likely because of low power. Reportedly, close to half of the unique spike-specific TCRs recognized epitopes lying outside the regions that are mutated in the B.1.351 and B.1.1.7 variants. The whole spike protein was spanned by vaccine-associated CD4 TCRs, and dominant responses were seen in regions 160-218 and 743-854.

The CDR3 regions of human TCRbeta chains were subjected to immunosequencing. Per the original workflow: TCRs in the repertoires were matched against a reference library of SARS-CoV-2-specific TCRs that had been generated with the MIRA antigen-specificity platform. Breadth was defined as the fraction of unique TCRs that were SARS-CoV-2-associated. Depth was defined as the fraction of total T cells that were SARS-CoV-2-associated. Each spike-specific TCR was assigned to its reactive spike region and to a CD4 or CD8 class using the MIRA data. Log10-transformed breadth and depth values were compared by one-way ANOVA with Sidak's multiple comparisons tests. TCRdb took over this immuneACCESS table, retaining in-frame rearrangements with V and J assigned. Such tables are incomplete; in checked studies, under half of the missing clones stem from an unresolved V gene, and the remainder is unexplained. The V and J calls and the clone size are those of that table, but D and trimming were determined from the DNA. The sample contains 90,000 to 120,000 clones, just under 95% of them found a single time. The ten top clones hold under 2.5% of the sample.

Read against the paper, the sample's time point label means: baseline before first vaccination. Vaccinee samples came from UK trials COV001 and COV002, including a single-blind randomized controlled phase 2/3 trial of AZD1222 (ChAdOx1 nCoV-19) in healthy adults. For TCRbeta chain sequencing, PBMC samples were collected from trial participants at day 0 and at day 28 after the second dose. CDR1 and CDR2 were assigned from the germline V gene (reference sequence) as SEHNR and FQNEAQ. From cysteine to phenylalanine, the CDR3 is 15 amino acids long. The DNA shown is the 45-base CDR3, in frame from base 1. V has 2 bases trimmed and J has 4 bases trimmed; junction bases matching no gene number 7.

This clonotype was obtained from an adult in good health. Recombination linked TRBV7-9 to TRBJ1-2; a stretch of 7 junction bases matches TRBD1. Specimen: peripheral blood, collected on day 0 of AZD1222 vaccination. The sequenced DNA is TGTGCCAGCAGCTTATCCGAGACAGGGTTCTATGGCTACACCTTC. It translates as CASSLSETGFYGYTF.